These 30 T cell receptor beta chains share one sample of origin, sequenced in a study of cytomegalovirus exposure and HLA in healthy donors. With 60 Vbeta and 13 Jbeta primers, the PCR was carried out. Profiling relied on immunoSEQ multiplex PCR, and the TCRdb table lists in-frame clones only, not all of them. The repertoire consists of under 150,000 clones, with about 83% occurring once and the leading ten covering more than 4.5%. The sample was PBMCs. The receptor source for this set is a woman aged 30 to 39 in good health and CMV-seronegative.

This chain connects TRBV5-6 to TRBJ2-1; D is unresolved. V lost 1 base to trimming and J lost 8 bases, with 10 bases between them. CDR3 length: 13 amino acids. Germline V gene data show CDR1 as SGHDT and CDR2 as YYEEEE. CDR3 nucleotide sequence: TGTGCCAGCAGCTTGTTTTCCCGTGATGAGCAGTTCTTC. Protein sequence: CASSLFSRDEQFF.

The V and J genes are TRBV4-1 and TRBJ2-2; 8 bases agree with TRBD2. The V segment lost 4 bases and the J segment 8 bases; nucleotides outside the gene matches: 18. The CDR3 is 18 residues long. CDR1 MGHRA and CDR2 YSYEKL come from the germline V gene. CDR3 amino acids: CASSRTTTSGSGVGELFF. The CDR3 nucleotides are TGCGCCAGCAGCCGGACGACCACTAGCGGCAGCGGGGTGGGGGAGCTGTTTTTT.

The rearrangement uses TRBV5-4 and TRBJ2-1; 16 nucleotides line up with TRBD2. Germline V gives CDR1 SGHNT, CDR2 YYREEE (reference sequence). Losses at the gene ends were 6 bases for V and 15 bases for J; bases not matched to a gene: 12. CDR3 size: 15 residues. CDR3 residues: CASTTGLAGGQGRFF. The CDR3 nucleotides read TGTGCCAGCACCACGGGACTAGCGGGAGGGCAGGGCCGGTTCTTC.

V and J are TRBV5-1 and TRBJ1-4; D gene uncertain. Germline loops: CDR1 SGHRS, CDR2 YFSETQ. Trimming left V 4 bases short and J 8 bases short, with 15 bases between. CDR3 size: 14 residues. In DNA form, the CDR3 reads TGCGCCAGCAGCCAAAACAGACCCTCCGAAAAACTGTTTTTT. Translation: CASSQNRPSEKLFF.

This CDR3 reads CASSASGTGQETQYF. Here the CDR3 DNA reads TGTGCCAGCAGCGCCTCCGGGACAGGACAAGAGACCCAGTACTTC. This rearrangement joins TRBV9 to TRBJ2-5; the match to TRBD1 covers 8 bases. CDR3 length equals 15 residues. Germline V CDR1 and CDR2: SGDLS, YYNGEE. Trimming took 3 bases from V and 2 from J; bases not matched to a gene: 6.

The CDR3 region has the DNA TGTGCCAGCAGTCTTCAGACTAGTCGGGGTGAGCAGTTCTTC. Translated, it gives CASSLQTSRGEQFF. The chain joins TRBV28 to TRBJ2-1, with D maybe TRBD2 (6 bases). Germline V gene lookup returns CDR1 MDHEN and CDR2 SYDVKM. There are 14 residues in the CDR3. V lost 5 bases to trimming and J lost 9 bases, with 17 bases between them.

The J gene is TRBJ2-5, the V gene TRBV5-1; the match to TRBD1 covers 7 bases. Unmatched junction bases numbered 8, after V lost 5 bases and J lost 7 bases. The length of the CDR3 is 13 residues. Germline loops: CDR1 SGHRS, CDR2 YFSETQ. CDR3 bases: TGCGCCAGCAGTCAAGGGGGCACCGGGACCCAGTACTTC. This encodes CASSQGGTGTQYF.

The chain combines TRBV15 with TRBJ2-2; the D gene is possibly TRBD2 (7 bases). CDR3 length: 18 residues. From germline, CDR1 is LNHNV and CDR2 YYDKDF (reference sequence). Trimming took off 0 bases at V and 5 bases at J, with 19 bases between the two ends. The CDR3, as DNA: TGTGCCACCAGCAGAGAGTCATGGGGGGGGGCGTTTACCGGGGAGCTGTTTTTT. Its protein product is CATSRESWGGAFTGELFF.

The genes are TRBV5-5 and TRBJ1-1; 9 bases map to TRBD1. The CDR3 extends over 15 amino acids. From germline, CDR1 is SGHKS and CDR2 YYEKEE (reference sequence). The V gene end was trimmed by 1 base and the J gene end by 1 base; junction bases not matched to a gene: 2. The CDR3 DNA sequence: TGTGCCAGCAGCTTGACAGGGGGCGAGAACACTGAAGCTTTCTTT. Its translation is CASSLTGGENTEAFF. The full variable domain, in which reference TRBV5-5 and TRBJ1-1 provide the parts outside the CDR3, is DAGVTQSPTHLIKTRGQQVTLRCSPISGHKSVSWYQQVLGQGPQFIFQYYEKEERGRGNFPDRFSARQFPNYSSELNVNALLLGDSALYLCASSLTGGENTEAFFGQGTRLTVV.

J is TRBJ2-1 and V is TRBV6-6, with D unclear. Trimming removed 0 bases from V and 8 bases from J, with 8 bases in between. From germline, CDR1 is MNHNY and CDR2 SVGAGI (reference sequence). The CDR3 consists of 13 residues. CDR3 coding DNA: TGTGCCAGCAGTTACTCGTTTGGCTATGAGCAGTTCTTC. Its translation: CASSYSFGYEQFF.

CDR3 nucleotide sequence: TGTGCCAGCAGCTTACTTCGACAGGAGAATCAGCCCCAGCATTTT. Protein product: CASSLLRQENQPQHF. The gene calls are TRBV7-8 and TRBJ1-5; D is perhaps TRBD1 (6 bases). This CDR3 is built from 15 residues. V dropped 2 bases and J dropped 4 bases, with 12 bases sitting between them. Per the germline V gene, CDR1 is SGHVS and CDR2 is FQNEAQ.

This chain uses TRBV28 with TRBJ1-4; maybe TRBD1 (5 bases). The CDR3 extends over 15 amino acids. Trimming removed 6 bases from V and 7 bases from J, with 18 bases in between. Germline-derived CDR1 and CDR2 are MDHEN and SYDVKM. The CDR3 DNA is TGTGCCAGCAGCTTAGTAGTCAGGGCCGGTGAAAAACTGTTTTTT. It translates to CASSLVVRAGEKLFF.

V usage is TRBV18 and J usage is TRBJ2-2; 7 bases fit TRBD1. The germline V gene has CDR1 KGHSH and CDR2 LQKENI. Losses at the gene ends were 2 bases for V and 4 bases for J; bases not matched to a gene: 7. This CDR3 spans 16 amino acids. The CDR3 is CASSPGQGQITGELFF. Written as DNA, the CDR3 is TGTGCCAGCTCACCAGGGCAGGGACAGATCACCGGGGAGCTGTTTTTT.

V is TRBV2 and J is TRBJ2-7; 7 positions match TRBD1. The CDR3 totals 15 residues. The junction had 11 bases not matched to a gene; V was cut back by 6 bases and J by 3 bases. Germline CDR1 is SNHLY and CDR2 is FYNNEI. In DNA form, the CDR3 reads TGTGCCAGCAGATACCGGGGACAGCCAGACTACGAGCAGTACTTC. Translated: CASRYRGQPDYEQYF. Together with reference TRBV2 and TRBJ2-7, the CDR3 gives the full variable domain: EPEVTQTPSHQVTQMGQEVILRCVPISNHLYFYWYRQILGQKVEFLVSFYNNEISEKSEIFDDQFSVERPDGSNFTLKIRSTKLEDSAMYFCASRYRGQPDYEQYFGPGTRLTVT.

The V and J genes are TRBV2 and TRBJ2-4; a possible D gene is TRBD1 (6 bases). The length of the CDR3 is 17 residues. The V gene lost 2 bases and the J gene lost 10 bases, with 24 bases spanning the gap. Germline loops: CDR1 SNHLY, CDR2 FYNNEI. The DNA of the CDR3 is TGTGCCAGCAGTGAATGGGAAGCTCCAGGGGATAGAGGAATTCAGTACTTC. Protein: CASSEWEAPGDRGIQYF.

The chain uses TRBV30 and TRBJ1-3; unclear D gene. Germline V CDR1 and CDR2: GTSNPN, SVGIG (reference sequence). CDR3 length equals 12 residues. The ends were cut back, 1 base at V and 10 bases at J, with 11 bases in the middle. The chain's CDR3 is CAWSDERKTIYF. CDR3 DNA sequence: TGTGCCTGGAGTGACGAGAGGAAGACCATATATTTT.

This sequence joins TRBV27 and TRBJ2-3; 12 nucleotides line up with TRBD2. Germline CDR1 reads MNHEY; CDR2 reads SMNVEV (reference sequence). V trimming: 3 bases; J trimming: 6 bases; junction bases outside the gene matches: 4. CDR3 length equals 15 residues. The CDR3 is CASSFRLAGADTQYF. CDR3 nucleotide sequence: TGTGCCAGCAGTTTCAGACTAGCGGGAGCGGATACGCAGTATTTT.

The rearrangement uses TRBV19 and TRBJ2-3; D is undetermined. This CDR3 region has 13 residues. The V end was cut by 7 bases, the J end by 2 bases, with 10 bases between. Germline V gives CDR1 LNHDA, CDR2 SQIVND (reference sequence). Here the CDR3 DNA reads TGTGCCAGTATATCTACAGTCACAGATACGCAGTATTTT. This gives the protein CASISTVTDTQYF.

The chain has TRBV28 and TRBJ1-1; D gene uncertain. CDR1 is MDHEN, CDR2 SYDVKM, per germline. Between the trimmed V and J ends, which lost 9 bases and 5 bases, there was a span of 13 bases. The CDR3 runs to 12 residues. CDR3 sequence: CASSLWSTEAFF. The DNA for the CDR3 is TGTGCCAGTTCTCTATGGAGTACTGAAGCTTTCTTT.

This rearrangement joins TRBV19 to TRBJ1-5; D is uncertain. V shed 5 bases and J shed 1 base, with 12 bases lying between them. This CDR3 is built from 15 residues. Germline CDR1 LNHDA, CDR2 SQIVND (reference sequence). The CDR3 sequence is CASSGGLRSNQPQHF. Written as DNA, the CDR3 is TGTGCCAGTAGTGGAGGGTTGAGAAGCAATCAGCCCCAGCATTTT.

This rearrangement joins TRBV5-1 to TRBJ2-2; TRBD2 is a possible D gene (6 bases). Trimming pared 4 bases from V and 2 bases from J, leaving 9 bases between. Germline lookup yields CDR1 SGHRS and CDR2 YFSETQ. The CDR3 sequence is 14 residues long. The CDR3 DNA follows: TGCGCCAGCAGCCGGGGGTCCAACACCGGGGAGCTGTTTTTT. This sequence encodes CASSRGSNTGELFF.

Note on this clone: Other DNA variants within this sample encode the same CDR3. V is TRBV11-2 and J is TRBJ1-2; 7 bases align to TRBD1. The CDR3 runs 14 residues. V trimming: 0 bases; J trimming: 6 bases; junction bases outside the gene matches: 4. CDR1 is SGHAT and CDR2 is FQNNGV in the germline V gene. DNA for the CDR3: TGTGCCAGCAGCTTAGAACAGGGGCGTGATGGCTACACCTTC. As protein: CASSLEQGRDGYTF.

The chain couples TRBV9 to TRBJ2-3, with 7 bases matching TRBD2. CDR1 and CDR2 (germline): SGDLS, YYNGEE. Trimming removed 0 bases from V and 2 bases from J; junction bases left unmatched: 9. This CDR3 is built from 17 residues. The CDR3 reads CASSVGSGGAFTDTQYF. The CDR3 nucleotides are TGTGCCAGCAGCGTAGGGTCGGGAGGAGCCTTCACAGATACGCAGTATTTT.

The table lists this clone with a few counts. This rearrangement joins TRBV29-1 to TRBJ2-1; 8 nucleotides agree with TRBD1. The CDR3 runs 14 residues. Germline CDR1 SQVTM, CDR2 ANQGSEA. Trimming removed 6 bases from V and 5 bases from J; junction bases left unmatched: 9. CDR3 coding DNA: TGCAGCGTGGGACACAGGGGGAGTGACAATGAGCAGTTCTTC. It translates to CSVGHRGSDNEQFF.

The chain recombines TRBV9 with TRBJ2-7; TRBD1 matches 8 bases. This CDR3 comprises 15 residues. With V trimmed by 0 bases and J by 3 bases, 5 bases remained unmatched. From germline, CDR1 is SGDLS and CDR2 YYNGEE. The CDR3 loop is CASSVGTGLFYEQYF. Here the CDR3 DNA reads TGTGCCAGCAGCGTAGGGACAGGGCTATTCTACGAGCAGTACTTC.

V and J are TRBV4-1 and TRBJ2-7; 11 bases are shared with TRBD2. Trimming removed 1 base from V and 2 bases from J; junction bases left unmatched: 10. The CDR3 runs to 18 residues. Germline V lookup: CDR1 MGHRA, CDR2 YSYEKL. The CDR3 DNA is TGCGCCAGCAGCCAAGGTCCCCTCCTAGCGGGGGGCGCCTACGAGCAGTACTTC. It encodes CASSQGPLLAGGAYEQYF.

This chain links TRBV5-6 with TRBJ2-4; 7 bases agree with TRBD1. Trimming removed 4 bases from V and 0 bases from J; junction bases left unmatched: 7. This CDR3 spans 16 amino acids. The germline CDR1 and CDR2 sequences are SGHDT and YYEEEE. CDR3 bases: TGTGCCAGCAGCGTGTATCAGGGGGTAGCCAAAAACATTCAGTACTTC. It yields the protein CASSVYQGVAKNIQYF.

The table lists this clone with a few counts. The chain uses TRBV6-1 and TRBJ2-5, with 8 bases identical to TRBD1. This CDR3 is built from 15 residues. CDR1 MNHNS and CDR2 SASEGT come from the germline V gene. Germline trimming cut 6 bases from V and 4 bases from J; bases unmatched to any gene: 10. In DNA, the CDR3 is TGTGCCAGCAGGAGGATAGGACAGGGCCGAGAGACCCAGTACTTC. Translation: CASRRIGQGRETQYF.

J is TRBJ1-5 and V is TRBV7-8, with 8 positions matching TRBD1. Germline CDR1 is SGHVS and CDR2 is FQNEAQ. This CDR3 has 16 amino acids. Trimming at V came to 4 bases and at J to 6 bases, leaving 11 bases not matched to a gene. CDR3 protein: CASSSKDRASSQPQHF. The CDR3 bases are TGTGCCAGCAGCTCAAAGGACAGGGCTAGTAGTCAGCCCCAGCATTTT.

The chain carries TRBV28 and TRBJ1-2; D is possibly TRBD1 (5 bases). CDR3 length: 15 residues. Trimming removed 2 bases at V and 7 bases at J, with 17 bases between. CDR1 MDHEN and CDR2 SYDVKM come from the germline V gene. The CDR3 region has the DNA TGTGCCAGCAGTTTAGTGGGGGGAAATTTAGGTGGCTACACCTTC. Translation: CASSLVGGNLGGYTF.